A single sample gave rise to the 3 T cell receptor beta chains below, sequenced in a study of cytomegalovirus exposure and HLA in healthy donors. A multiplex PCR was run with 60 Vbeta primers and 13 Jbeta primers. Measured with immunoSEQ multiplex PCR; TCRdb has only the in-frame clones, and not every one. The sample consists of some 130,000 clones, 73% of them appearing once. The sample consisted of PBMCs. The receptors stem from a woman between 40 and 50 years old in good health and CMV-seronegative.

This clone was seen only once. The chain couples TRBV11-3 to TRBJ2-2; unclear D gene. The CDR3 loop spans 13 amino acids. Germline CDR1 is SGHNT and CDR2 is YENEEA. Trimming cost V 5 bases and J 4 bases, with 8 bases left between them. CDR3 region: CASSIQSTGELFF. The CDR3 bases are TGTGCCAGCAGCATACAGAGCACCGGGGAGCTGTTTTTT.

The chain has TRBV11-2 and TRBJ1-2; D unresolved. In germline, CDR1 is SGHAT, CDR2 FQNNGV. CDR3 length: 15 amino acids. The V end was cut by 4 bases, the J end by 4 bases, with 16 bases between. The CDR3 region has the DNA TGTGCCAGCAGCTCCCTCCAGCAGGCGGGCTATGGCTACACCTTC. As protein: CASSSLQQAGYGYTF.

This chain connects TRBV18 to TRBJ2-2, with D possibly TRBD1 on 5 matching bases. Germline assignment: CDR1 KGHSH and CDR2 LQKENI. The CDR3 extends over 15 amino acids. The germline V and J ends were trimmed by 1 base and 7 bases, with 13 bases remaining between them. DNA for the CDR3: TGTGCCAGCTCACCACTTTCCAGGGAATTCGGGGAGCTGTTTTTT. Its translation: CASSPLSREFGELFF.